This TCR beta chain originates from a study of T-cell memory formation after mild COVID-19 (dated by TCRdb to about 2021). About the study as a whole: TCR sequence clusters from the two donors were largely donor specific. In two donors, T-cell clones that expanded and contracted after mild COVID-19 were followed by sequencing TCRalpha and TCRbeta repertoires longitudinally. Two young, previously healthy adult volunteers made up the cohort, one male and one female.

CDR1 and CDR2 are read off the germline V gene as MGHRA and YSYEKL. From its cysteine to its phenylalanine, the CDR3 spans 15 amino acids. Kept here is only the CDR3 DNA, which spans 45 bases and is read in frame from base 1. Relative to germline, V is missing 4 bases and J is missing 10 bases, with 13 bases of the junction outside any gene match. As regards this clonotype: Its antigen has not been determined. The sample holds no much larger clone one base away, and base qualities are not on file.

PBMCs were isolated by Ficoll-Paque density gradient centrifugation. Overall results and qualifications from the work: Contracting CD4+ clones were located mainly in the CM and EM memory subsets, whereas CD8+ clones were found to be enriched in EMRA. Only a couple of mild cases were covered in the study, and larger cohorts including severe cases with pre-infection samples were considered necessary. Some responding clones were detected in pre-infection memory, suggesting pre-existing cross-reactive memory T cells joined the SARS-CoV-2 response. The second-wave clones that peaked on day 37 were not confirmed to be SARS-CoV-2 specific. From day 15 to 85, contracting clones showed balanced CD4/CD8 phenotypes, whereas a second wave of clones that expanded from day 15 to 37 leaned towards CD4+.

Sequencing was performed on an Illumina NovaSeq 6000. Using 5'RACE with constant-segment primers, TCRalpha and TCRbeta cDNA libraries were constructed, with sample barcodes and unique molecular identifiers added in the process. Trizol reagent was used to extract RNA from every sample. Libraries were amplified in two PCR steps, with a second sample barcode and Illumina TruSeq adapters added in the second step. Sequencing of the libraries was done on an Illumina NovaSeq, producing 2 x 150 bp paired-end reads. The original methods were these. The reads were demultiplexed and collapsed into UMI-guided consensus sequences using migec v1.2.7. Using mixcr v2.1.11, UMI consensuses were aligned to TRA and TRB V and J templates and then assembled into clonotypes. Clonotypes were classified as expanded or contracted when called significant by both edgeR and NoisET, with noise models trained on biological replicates. edgeR calls used a false discovery rate-adjusted p below 0.01 and a log2 fold-change threshold of 1. PCA with hierarchical clustering of max-normalized trajectories of the 1000 most abundant clonotypes was used as exploratory dynamics analysis. Each responding clone was given a CD4 or CD8 phenotype based on the CD4+ and CD8+ repertoires, which had been sequenced separately. TCRdb passed the public sequencing reads through fastp at Q25 and MiXCR, retaining productive beta sequences. Every CDR3 protein is listed once, alongside the most common genes and DNA of its rows. The V and J calls were determined by TCRdb, not by the authors. The sample table contains around 340,000 distinct CDR3 sequences; only one count was recorded for about an eighth of them. The ten largest make up around 22% of the sample.

Sequencing used PBMCs or a T cell subset sorted from them (not recorded which). The sequence is built from TRBV4-1 and TRBJ2-1; TRBD1 lines up with 7 middle nucleotides. This receptor was obtained from a man between 18 and 29 years old who had mild COVID-19 (a few samples of this study predate the infection). The sample titles of this study are shuffled in the database, so cell type and time point are left out; the donor was told from shared clones. The sequenced DNA: TGCGCCAGCAGCCTAACCCCGGGACAGCACATGGAGCAGTTCTTC. Translated, it gives CASSLTPGQHMEQFF.